The 18 T cell receptor beta chains presented below share a single source sample, sequenced in a study of cytomegalovirus exposure and HLA in healthy donors. Primers: 60 Vbeta forward and 13 Jbeta reverse. Using immunoSEQ multiplex PCR, the repertoire was profiled, and TCRdb retains in-frame clones only, with some absent. This table has 150,000 to 200,000 clones, roughly two thirds appearing once. The sample taken for sequencing was PBMCs. The receptors originated from a woman in her forties in good health and CMV-seropositive.

The chain carries TRBV7-2 and TRBJ2-6; possible D gene TRBD1, 7 bases. The CDR3 is made up of 18 amino acids. V gave up 2 bases and J gave up 4 bases, with 18 bases separating them. Germline lookup yields CDR1 SGHTA and CDR2 FQGNSA. CDR3: CASSLSPVRGVGANVLTF. CDR3 bases: TGTGCCAGCAGCTTATCCCCTGTCAGGGGGGTAGGGGCCAACGTCCTGACTTTC.

The rearrangement joins TRBV6-6 to TRBJ2-3; D not resolved. This CDR3 is 15 amino acids long. Per germline, CDR1 MNHNY and CDR2 SVGAGI (reference sequence). Trimming cost V 7 bases and J 0 bases, with 14 bases left between them. CDR3 bases: TGTGCCAGCAAGGAATTGACTCTTAGCACAGATACGCAGTATTTT. Translating it yields CASKELTLSTDTQYF.

This clone came up once. The V and J genes are TRBV29-1 and TRBJ2-7; 14 nucleotides agree with TRBD2. This CDR3 is built from 13 residues. Trimming took 7 bases from V and 7 from J; bases not matched to a gene: 6. Germline-derived CDR1 and CDR2 are SQVTM and ANQGSEA. CDR3 protein: CSGRLAGGGEQYF. The CDR3 DNA is TGCAGCGGCCGACTAGCGGGGGGGGGTGAGCAGTACTTC.

J is TRBJ2-7 and V is TRBV28, with 8 nucleotides matching TRBD1. Germline values: CDR1 MDHEN, CDR2 SYDVKM. Trimming took 8 bases from V and 5 from J; bases not matched to a gene: 5. The CDR3 loop spans 12 amino acids. CDR3 nucleotides: TGTGCCAGCTCGGACAGGGATAACGAGCAGTACTTC. It yields the protein CASSDRDNEQYF. The full variable domain, with the rest looked up from reference TRBV28 and TRBJ2-7, is DVKVTQSSRYLVKRTGEKVFLECVQDMDHENMFWYRQDPGLGLRLIYFSYDVKMKEKGDIPEGYSVSREKKERFSLILESASTNQTSMYLCASSDRDNEQYFGPGTRLTVT.

With regard to this clone: The junction shows a germline mismatch at one end, possibly a read error. The J gene is TRBJ1-2, the V gene TRBV5-7, with 7 bases identical to TRBD1. TRBV5-7 is an ORF, and what it does is uncertain. This CDR3 is 14 amino acids long. CDR3 in DNA: TGTGCCAGCAGCCCCCGGGACAGTCTCTATGGCTACCCCTTC. Translating it yields CASSPRDSLYGYPF.

This chain links TRBV5-5 with TRBJ1-5, with 7 bases aligning to TRBD1. The CDR3 covers 14 residues. From germline, CDR1 is SGHKS and CDR2 YYEKEE (reference sequence). Unmatched junction bases numbered 2, after V lost 2 bases and J lost 3 bases. Written as DNA, the CDR3 is TGTGCCAGCAGCTTCGGACAGGACAATCAGCCCCAGCATTTT. This gives the protein CASSFGQDNQPQHF.

The chain has TRBV10-3 and TRBJ2-2; 7 positions agree with TRBD1. With V trimmed by 7 bases and J by 1 base, 6 bases remained unmatched. Germline CDR1 reads ENHRY; CDR2 reads SYGVKD. This CDR3 has 15 amino acids. CDR3 in amino acids: CAIKRDSQNTGELFF. CDR3 DNA: TGTGCCATCAAACGGGACAGCCAGAACACCGGGGAGCTGTTTTTT.

V usage is TRBV10-3 and J usage is TRBJ2-2; 7 nucleotides match TRBD2. Germline CDR1 ENHRY, CDR2 SYGVKD. The ends lost 0 bases at V and 6 bases at J; junction bases unmatched: 4. CDR3 length equals 15 residues. The CDR3 sequence: CAISESPSGPGELFF. The CDR3 bases are TGTGCCATCAGTGAGTCACCTAGCGGTCCCGGGGAGCTGTTTTTT.

A few counts support this clone. The chain is built from TRBV7-9 and TRBJ1-2; 7 bases fit TRBD1. Germline V gene data show CDR1 as SEHNR and CDR2 as FQNEAQ (reference sequence). V dropped 3 bases and J dropped 8; count of bases not matched to a gene: 3. This CDR3 is built from 12 residues. The CDR3 DNA sequence: TGTGCCAGCAGCTTTGACAGGGAAGGCTACACCTTC. Translation: CASSFDREGYTF. The variable domain in full, with the rest retrieved from reference TRBV7-9 and TRBJ1-2, is DTGVSQNPRHKITKRGQNVTFRCDPISEHNRLYWYRQTLGQGPEFLTYFQNEAQLEKSRLLSDRFSAERPKGSFSTLEIQRTEQGDSAMYLCASSFDREGYTFGSGTRLTVV.

The chain links TRBV7-2 to TRBJ1-1, with 9 bases matching TRBD1. CDR1 is SGHTA, CDR2 FQGNSA, per germline. The CDR3 is 14 amino acids. J was trimmed by 4 bases and V by 6 bases; bases with no gene match: 6. CDR3 residues: CASSHRGRITEAFF. In DNA form, the CDR3 reads TGTGCCAGCAGTCACAGGGGGCGGATCACTGAAGCTTTCTTT.

J is TRBJ2-7 and V is TRBV7-9; 7 nucleotides agree with TRBD1. With 3 bases clipped from V and 4 bases from J, the junction kept 15 bases outside the gene matches. Germline values: CDR1 SEHNR, CDR2 FQNEAQ (reference sequence). The CDR3 totals 17 residues. CDR3 coding DNA: TGTGCCAGCAGCTTTCCCGGACAGGACCCCATAAGGTACGAGCAGTACTTC. Translated, it gives CASSFPGQDPIRYEQYF.

This clone was detected only a few times. This chain links TRBV29-1 with TRBJ2-2, with a tentative D call TRBD2 (5 bases). Germline CDR1 and CDR2: SQVTM and ANQGSEA. V was shortened by 4 bases and J by 3 bases, with 6 bases between the two germline ends. CDR3 length: 12 residues. CDR3 region: CSVVRDTGELFF. In DNA, the CDR3 is TGCAGCGTTGTGCGGGACACCGGGGAGCTGTTTTTT.

This sequence joins TRBV9 and TRBJ1-4; D is ambiguous. V lost 0 bases to trimming and J lost 8 bases, with 20 bases between them. The CDR3 loop spans 17 amino acids. Germline values: CDR1 SGDLS, CDR2 YYNGEE. CDR3 nucleotide sequence: TGTGCCAGCAGCGTAGGACTGGGGTCGAGGGAAGGCGAAAAACTGTTTTTT. Its translation is CASSVGLGSREGEKLFF.

The chain joins TRBV28 to TRBJ2-1, with 9 nucleotides matching TRBD1. Germline values: CDR1 MDHEN, CDR2 SYDVKM. CDR3 length: 20 amino acids. The junction had 16 bases not matched to a gene; V was cut back by 3 bases and J by 1 base. The CDR3: CASSFFGAGTGTESYNEQFF. CDR3 nucleotides: TGTGCCAGCAGTTTCTTCGGGGCCGGGACAGGGACGGAATCCTACAATGAGCAGTTCTTC.

The chain is built from TRBV2 and TRBJ2-3, with 8 bases that match TRBD2. The CDR3 sequence is 14 residues long. The germline V gene encodes CDR1 SNHLY and CDR2 FYNNEI. V shed 10 bases and J 6 bases; nucleotides not matched to a gene: 12. The CDR3 DNA sequence: TGTGCCATCCTACTAGCGGTCCTCAGGGATACGCAGTATTTT. It yields the protein CAILLAVLRDTQYF.

There are a few counts of this clone. This sequence joins TRBV7-2 and TRBJ2-3; D is undetermined. The V end was cut by 7 bases, the J end by 7 bases, with 15 bases between. CDR3 length: 13 amino acids. Germline CDR1 is SGHTA and CDR2 is FQGNSA. As DNA, the CDR3 is TGTGCCAGCACCTCGACCGGGTTAAATACGCAGTATTTT. The encoded protein is CASTSTGLNTQYF.

V is TRBV5-1 and J is TRBJ2-7; 7 bases are shared with TRBD1. Germline values: CDR1 SGHRS, CDR2 YFSETQ. V trimming: 0 bases; J trimming: 3 bases; junction bases outside the gene matches: 3. The CDR3 is 14 amino acids. The CDR3 nucleotides read TGCGCCAGCAGCTTGGAGACAGGGCTCTACGAGCAGTACTTC. This sequence encodes CASSLETGLYEQYF.

This clone was observed a handful of times. V usage is TRBV10-3 and J usage is TRBJ1-4; the match to TRBD1 covers 7 bases. Germline trimming cut 3 bases from V and 7 bases from J; bases unmatched to any gene: 2. Germline V gives CDR1 ENHRY, CDR2 SYGVKD. CDR3 length: 13 amino acids. The CDR3 loop reads CAISERTGEKLFF. The DNA for the CDR3 is TGTGCCATCAGTGAACGGACAGGTGAAAAACTGTTTTTT.